The source of this T cell receptor (beta chain) is a study of blood T cell repertoires in COVID-19. Study-wide context: Acute and convalescent COVID-19 specimens originated in the United States, Italy and Spain. T cells, B-cell-depleted T cells, or PBMCs provided the cDNA or gDNA that served as material.

In this sample, this clone turned up once. Grouping used clinical history reported by participants in a survey and questionnaire. The CDR3 loop spans 15 amino acids. V lost 3 bases to trimming and J lost 5 bases; unmatched junction nucleotides: 3. Germline V gene lookup returns CDR1 MDHEN and CDR2 SYDVKM. Original methodology: Amplifying reference gene primers gave estimates of nucleated cell counts. Data came from immunoSEQ multiplex PCR; TCRdb stores just in-frame clones and leaves some out. V, J and clone size derive from that table, while D and trimming were established from the DNA sequence. The sample holds approximately 200,000 clones, about 82% seen once.

The sequence came from a woman aged 30 to 39 who had recovered from COVID-19. The source material was PBMCs or T cells enriched from blood (not recorded which). V is TRBV28 and J is TRBJ1-5; 11 nucleotides match TRBD1. CDR3 residues: CASSFRDRGYQPQHF. CDR3 DNA sequence: TGTGCCAGCAGTTTTCGGGACAGGGGGTATCAGCCCCAGCATTTT.